This paragraph reports one TCR beta chain. The germline V gene encodes CDR1 SEHNR and CDR2 FQNEAQ (reference sequence). With V trimmed by 4 bases and J by 3 bases, 4 bases remained unmatched. This CDR3 is built from 14 residues. The data derive from a study of blood T cell repertoires in COVID-19. The protocol was immunoSEQ multiplex PCR, while the TCRdb copy is restricted to in-frame clones and leaves out a portion. The sample lists about 250,000 clones; about 85% were seen once. The chain carries TRBV7-9 and TRBJ2-3; 7 bases line up with TRBD1. This sequence was found in a woman aged 45-65 years who had recovered from COVID-19. The sample consisted of PBMCs or T cells enriched from blood (not recorded which). This chain's CDR3 is CASSSTGVTDTQYF. CDR3 bases: TGTGCCAGCAGCTCTACAGGGGTGACAGATACGCAGTATTTT.